The clone carrying this TCR beta chain has only one observation. This sample is drawn from a study of blood T cell repertoires in COVID-19. Germline V gene sequence: CDR1 SGHTA, CDR2 FQGNSA. CDR3 length: 13 amino acids. The V gene lost 1 base and the J gene lost 6 bases, with 9 bases spanning the gap. Method: immunoSEQ multiplex PCR; TCRdb's copy keeps in-frame clones and lacks some. The sample lists 490,000 or so clones, 88% occurring once. The sample taken for sequencing was PBMCs or T cells enriched from blood (not recorded which). The sequence derives from a woman aged 55-69 years who had recovered from COVID-19. The J gene is TRBJ1-2, the V gene TRBV7-2, with unresolved D. CDR3 sequence: CASSLGWQDGYTF. For the CDR3, the DNA is TGTGCCAGCAGCTTAGGTTGGCAGGATGGCTACACCTTC.